This T cell receptor beta chain was recorded in a study of blood T cell repertoires in COVID-19. Across the whole study: Samples of COVID-19 (acute and convalescent) were obtained from the United States, Italy and Spain. PBMCs, B-cell-depleted T cells, or T cells provided the cDNA or gDNA that made up the material.

As processed by the authors: From reference gene primer amplification, estimates of nucleated cell counts were derived. TCRdb's copy holds only in-frame clones and misses some; the assay was immunoSEQ multiplex PCR. That table gives V, J and clone size, and the DNA gave D and trimming. This table holds 90,000 to 130,000 clones, approximately 90% found once. The CDR3 sequence is 15 residues long. Trimming shortened V by 1 base and J by 7 bases, and 14 bases separated the two germline ends. Germline CDR1 SEHNR, CDR2 FQNEAQ (reference sequence). The sequence was collected from a woman in her 50s with acute or convalescent COVID-19. The specimen sequenced was peripheral blood. This chain connects TRBV7-9 to TRBJ2-1; tentative D call: TRBD1 (5 bases). CDR3 in amino acids: CASSLVDGHGNEQFF. As DNA, the CDR3 is TGTGCCAGCAGCTTAGTAGACGGACATGGGAATGAGCAGTTCTTC.